What follows are 14 T cell receptor beta chains derived from one specimen sequenced in a study of T cells in Graves' hyperthyroidism and ophthalmopathy (dated by TCRdb to the late 2010s). Libraries were made using multiplex PCR. This sample was sequenced with an Illumina HiSeq 2000. The TCR beta CDR3 regions were amplified from RNA transcripts. The TCR CDR3 was subjected to a first round of RT-PCR using the HTBI primer set and the Qiagen OneStep RT-PCR kit. Through fastp at Q25 and MiXCR, TCRdb rebuilt clones from the public reads, retaining in-frame beta chains. Rows with one shared CDR3 protein collapse into an entry with the most common genes and DNA. This sample gives around 360,000 distinct CDR3 sequences in total; roughly 15% of them show up just once. The leading ten clones occupy under 25% of the sample. The sample taken for sequencing was blood. These receptors came from a woman aged 55-70 years with Graves' ophthalmopathy.

The chain recombines TRBV19 with TRBJ2-3; D is ambiguous. Germline values: CDR1 LNHDA, CDR2 SQIVND (reference sequence). Trimming cost V 1 base and J 6 bases, with 14 bases left between them. This CDR3 comprises 15 residues. The CDR3 loop reads CASSIGGVVGDTQYF. The CDR3 DNA follows: TGTGCCAGTAGTATAGGTGGGGTAGTAGGGGATACGCAGTATTTT.

This clonotype has at least ten counts. CDR3 nucleotide sequence: TGTGCCTGGAGTGGCAGGGGAGGGTTCGGCTCACCCCTCCACTTT. Translation gives CAWSGRGGFGSPLHF. This rearrangement joins TRBV30 to TRBJ1-6, with D perhaps TRBD1 (6 bases). The V gene lost 1 base and the J gene lost 10 bases, with 17 bases spanning the gap. The CDR3 runs to 15 residues. Looked up from germline, CDR1 is GTSNPN and CDR2 is SVGIG (reference sequence).

This clonotype occurred many times. The chain couples TRBV27 to TRBJ1-5; no clear D gene. Per germline, CDR1 MNHEY and CDR2 SMNVEV (reference sequence). This CDR3 is built from 13 residues. Trimming removed 3 bases from V and 9 bases from J, with 12 bases in between. The CDR3 DNA follows: TGTGCCAGCAGTTTGGAGGCCCCGGGGCCCCAGCATTTT. It codes for CASSLEAPGPQHF.

This clonotype appeared many times. V and J are TRBV11-3 and TRBJ2-5; tentative D call: TRBD2 (6 bases). This CDR3 is 13 amino acids long. CDR1 is SGHNT and CDR2 is YENEEA in the germline V gene. Trimming took 5 bases from V and 3 from J, leaving 10 bases between them. The DNA for the CDR3 is TGTGCCAGCAGCCCGACGGGGGAAGAGACCCAGTACTTC. The encoded protein is CASSPTGEETQYF.

This rearrangement joins TRBV2 to TRBJ2-7; 9 nucleotides match TRBD2. V was clipped by 7 bases and J by 2 bases; unmatched bases: 3. This CDR3 comprises 13 residues. In germline, CDR1 is SNHLY, CDR2 FYNNEI. In DNA, the CDR3 is TGTGCCAGCAAGCTAGCGGGGCCCTACGAGCAGTACTTC. It yields the protein CASKLAGPYEQYF.

This clonotype has at least ten counts. The chain has TRBV20-1 and TRBJ2-3; D gene unclear. V was clipped by 5 bases and J by 0 bases, with 6 bases between them. CDR1 and CDR2 from the germline V gene are DFQATT and SNEGSKA (reference sequence). The CDR3 spans 12 residues. The CDR3: CSAPQSTDTQYF. The CDR3 nucleotides are TGCAGTGCTCCACAGAGCACAGATACGCAGTATTTT.

This clonotype was detected many times. The V and J genes are TRBV12-3 or TRBV12-4 and TRBJ2-1; 8 bases match TRBD1. This CDR3 contains 15 residues. The J segment lost 4 bases and the V segment lost 6 bases, leaving 8 bases of the junction unmatched. The CDR3 loop reads CASRLSDREYNEQFF. CDR3 DNA: TGTGCCAGCAGACTTTCGGACAGGGAGTACAATGAGCAGTTCTTC.

This clonotype was seen repeatedly, ten times or more. The chain joins TRBV30 to TRBJ1-2; D is ambiguous. The CDR3 contains 13 residues. Trimming took off 3 bases at V and 1 base at J, with 9 bases between the two ends. CDR1 and CDR2 from the germline V gene are GTSNPN and SVGIG (reference sequence). For the CDR3, the DNA is TGTGCCTGGAGACGAGCCCTTAACTATGGCTACACCTTC. Translated, it gives CAWRRALNYGYTF. The entire variable domain, with the rest obtained from reference TRBV30 and TRBJ1-2, is as follows: SQTIHQWPATLVQPVGSPLSLECTVEGTSNPNLYWYRQAAGRGLQLLFYSVGIGQISSEVPQNLSASRPQDRQFILSSKKLLLSDSGFYLCAWRRALNYGYTFGSGTRLTVV.

A word on this clonotype: This may arise from a read error, as a much more abundant clone is one base away. The chain links TRBV5-1 to TRBJ2-1, with D perhaps TRBD1 or TRBD2 (5 bases each). CDR1 is SGHRS, CDR2 YFSETQ, per germline. V was shortened by 3 bases and J by 2 bases, with 12 bases between the two germline ends. The CDR3 sequence is 15 residues long. In nucleotides, the CDR3 is TGCGCCAGCAGCTCCGGGACGGCAGCCTACAATGAGCAGTTCTTC. Translating it yields CASSSGTAAYNEQFF.

The chain couples TRBV27 to TRBJ2-1; TRBD1 or TRBD2 may be the D gene (6 bases each). V was pared by 1 base and J by 2 bases, with 21 bases between. Germline V gene sequence: CDR1 MNHEY, CDR2 SMNVEV (reference sequence). The CDR3 has 19 residues. CDR3 nucleotides: TGTGCCAGCAGTTTATTGGTCCACGACGGGGGACACCCCTACAATGAGCAGTTCTTC. Translation: CASSLLVHDGGHPYNEQFF.

This chain links TRBV7-9 with TRBJ2-4; D uncertain. V dropped 4 bases and J dropped 3 bases, with 16 bases sitting between them. The CDR3 totals 16 residues. Per the germline V gene, CDR1 is SEHNR and CDR2 is FQNEAQ (reference sequence). CDR3 protein: CASSSPSPGLKNIQYF. The CDR3, as DNA: TGTGCCAGCAGCTCGCCTTCTCCAGGCCTCAAAAACATTCAGTACTTC. The full variable domain, with the rest looked up from reference TRBV7-9 and TRBJ2-4, is DTGVSQNPRHKITKRGQNVTFRCDPISEHNRLYWYRQTLGQGPEFLTYFQNEAQLEKSRLLSDRFSAERPKGSFSTLEIQRTEQGDSAMYLCASSSPSPGLKNIQYFGAGTRLSVL.

V is TRBV20-1 and J is TRBJ2-7; 9 bases are a match to TRBD1. The assigned J gene may be wrong: the sequence end matches TRBJ2-1 better. Germline V CDR1 and CDR2: DFQATT, SNEGSKA (reference sequence). The length of the CDR3 is 16 residues. For the CDR3, the DNA is TGCAGTGCTAGAGTATCCGGGACAGGGTCCCCCTACGAGCAGTTCTTC. Amino acid sequence: CSARVSGTGSPYEQFF.

Comments on this clonotype: One junction end disagrees with the germline gene, perhaps due to a read error. V is TRBV2 and J is TRBJ2-3; D is unresolved. CDR1 SNHLY and CDR2 FYNNEI come from the germline V gene. The CDR3 runs 14 residues. CDR3 in amino acids: CASSEGGSRDTQYF. The CDR3 nucleotides are TGTGCCAGCAGTGAAGGCGGAAGCAGAGATACGCAGTATTTT.

This clonotype was recorded a few times. Possible read error: a much larger clone is one base away. This chain links TRBV20-1 with TRBJ2-7; 7 bases fit TRBD2. CDR3 length equals 14 residues. Losses at the gene ends were 5 bases for V and 4 bases for J; bases not matched to a gene: 11. Germline V gene lookup returns CDR1 DFQATT and CDR2 SNEGSKA (reference sequence). CDR3 sequence (DNA): TGCAGTGCTTCGGTCGGAGCGGGGAGATACGAGCAGTACTTC. Its protein product is CSASVGAGRYEQYF.